Each of the 22 T cell receptor beta chains below was sequenced from the same sample in a study of post-analysis software for immune sequencing data. Study outcomes and limitations: Roughly 5 TRBV segments (TRBV5-6, TRBV5-1 and TRBV20-1 among them) occurred more frequently in patients than in controls.

cDNA libraries for TCR beta contained unique molecular identifiers. TCRdb processed the PCR reads anew with MiXCR; each CDR3 protein has one entry. The sample has 350,000 to 500,000 distinct CDR3 sequences; 30% to 45% are singletons. What these receptors recognize is not known. Sequenced input: blood. The receptors shown here come from a girl aged 2 to 10 with multiple sclerosis.

The V call is TRBV5-1, the J call TRBJ2-1; tentative D call: TRBD2 (6 bases). The CDR3 covers 15 residues. Trimming left V 7 bases short and J 2 bases short, with 16 bases between. Per the germline V gene, CDR1 is SGHRS and CDR2 is YFSETQ. The CDR3 here is CASSREQGTYNEQFF. DNA of the CDR3: TGCGCCAGCTCCCGGGAGCAGGGCACCTACAATGAGCAGTTCTTC. Full variable domain (remainder filled in from reference TRBV5-1 and TRBJ2-1): KAGVTQTPRYLIKTRGQQVTLSCSPISGHRSVSWYQQTPGQGLQFLFEYFSETQRNKGNFPGRFSGRQFSNSRSEMNVSTLELGDSALYLCASSREQGTYNEQFFGPGTRLTVL.

The chain employs TRBV7-3 and TRBJ2-1, with TRBD2 matching over 9 bases. Per germline, CDR1 SGHTA and CDR2 FQGTGA. There are 15 residues in the CDR3. V lost 5 bases, J lost 8 bases, and 10 bases stayed unmatched. CDR3 amino acids: CASSLGTSFGDEQFF. CDR3 DNA: TGTGCCAGCAGCCTCGGGACTAGCTTTGGGGATGAGCAGTTCTTC.

This sequence joins TRBV10-3 and TRBJ2-1; 11 bases map to TRBD1. The germline V gene has CDR1 ENHRY and CDR2 SYGVKD. The V and J ends lost 6 bases and 8 bases, in that order; junction bases with no gene match: 9. The CDR3 covers 15 residues. The CDR3 region has the DNA TGTGCCATCAGGGGGGACAGGGGGATTGTTGATGAGCAGTTCTTC. This encodes CAIRGDRGIVDEQFF.

This sequence joins TRBV7-9 and TRBJ2-4; 12 positions match TRBD2. The J call may be incorrect, as the DNA end agrees better with TRBJ2-5. CDR3 length equals 16 residues. Germline-derived CDR1 and CDR2 are SEHNR and FQNEAQ (reference sequence). The CDR3 DNA reads as TGTGCCAGCAGCTCAGGACTAGCGGGATTGGGGGAGACCCAGTACTTC. Amino acids: CASSSGLAGLGETQYF.

The table lists this clonotype with a few counts. This chain links TRBV28 with TRBJ2-5; the D gene could be TRBD1 or TRBD2 (7 bases each). This CDR3 spans 14 amino acids. Trimming left V 6 bases short and J 4 bases short, with 15 bases between. Germline values: CDR1 MDHEN, CDR2 SYDVKM. The CDR3 DNA reads as TGTGCCAGCAGGCCGACAGGGAGGGGAGAGACCCAGTACTTC. Encoded protein: CASRPTGRGETQYF.

V usage is TRBV4-1 and J usage is TRBJ2-4; no reliable D call. Germline V gives CDR1 MGHRA, CDR2 YSYEKL. This CDR3 is 17 amino acids long. The ends were cut back, 4 bases at V and 0 bases at J, with 16 bases in the middle. CDR3: CASSRVWWSLAKNIQYF. The CDR3 nucleotides read TGCGCCAGCAGCCGCGTCTGGTGGTCTTTAGCCAAAAACATTCAGTACTTC.

This clonotype was found a few times. This sequence joins TRBV5-1 and TRBJ1-2; 11 bases match TRBD1. Unmatched junction bases numbered 4, after V lost 0 bases and J lost 3 bases. The CDR3 totals 16 residues. CDR1 is SGHRS, CDR2 YFSETQ, per germline. The CDR3, as DNA: TGCGCCAGCAGCTTGGGCTGGACAGGGGGCGACTATGGCTACACCTTC. Residues: CASSLGWTGGDYGYTF.

This clonotype was detected only once. The chain joins TRBV28 to TRBJ2-3, with D uncertain. V dropped 1 base and J dropped 3 bases, with 8 bases sitting between them. The CDR3 is 14 residues long. CDR1 and CDR2 (germline): MDHEN, SYDVKM. The chain's CDR3 is CASSLYGRTDTQYF. Written as DNA, the CDR3 is TGTGCCAGCAGTTTATATGGTCGGACAGATACGCAGTATTTT.

This clonotype was detected ten times or more. V and J are TRBV7-2 and TRBJ2-7, with D possibly being TRBD2 (5 bases). The CDR3 runs to 13 residues. The germline V and J ends were trimmed by 1 base and 4 bases, with 8 bases remaining between them. The V gene's germline CDR1 is SGHTA and CDR2 FQGNSA. CDR3 DNA sequence: TGTGCCAGCAGCTTAGACAGAGGGTACGAGCAGTACTTC. Its protein product is CASSLDRGYEQYF.

This chain uses TRBV20-1 with TRBJ2-7; 9 bases fit TRBD2. CDR3 length: 14 amino acids. Germline V gene data show CDR1 as DFQATT and CDR2 as SNEGSKA (reference sequence). The V and J ends lost 6 bases and 3 bases, in that order; junction bases with no gene match: 9. The DNA of the CDR3 is TGCAGTGCCCTAGTAGCGGGGGCCGTCTACGAGCAGTACTTC. Protein: CSALVAGAVYEQYF.

The chain combines TRBV12-3 or TRBV12-4 with TRBJ1-1; 7 bases align to TRBD1. With 9 bases clipped from V and 5 bases from J, the junction kept 12 bases outside the gene matches. The CDR3 has 14 residues. DNA of the CDR3: TGTGCCAGTAGTCCCCGACAGGGAGTGACTGAAGCTTTCTTT. It codes for CASSPRQGVTEAFF.

This chain uses TRBV7-2 with TRBJ2-7; 8 nucleotides line up with TRBD2. The CDR3 has 16 amino acids. CDR1 and CDR2 (germline): SGHTA, FQGNSA. V was clipped by 6 bases and J by 3 bases; unmatched bases: 13. This chain's CDR3 is CASRPSAGGVFYEQYF. CDR3 coding DNA: TGTGCCAGCAGACCGTCGGCGGGGGGTGTTTTCTACGAGCAGTACTTC.

This clonotype came up many times. The chain employs TRBV11-2 and TRBJ2-1, with D hard to call. Germline assignment: CDR1 SGHAT and CDR2 FQNNGV. This CDR3 is built from 13 residues. V was cut by 0 bases and J by 6 bases, with 6 bases left in between. This CDR3 reads CASSLDSPNEQFF. The DNA for the CDR3 is TGTGCCAGCAGCTTAGATTCCCCCAATGAGCAGTTCTTC.

This rearrangement joins TRBV20-1 to TRBJ2-1; TRBD1 matches at 7 bases. Germline-derived CDR1 and CDR2 are DFQATT and SNEGSKA (reference sequence). J lost 8 bases, V lost 5 bases, and 3 bases had no gene match. The CDR3 length is 11 residues. This chain's CDR3 is CSAYRGHEQFF. In DNA, the CDR3 is TGCAGTGCTTACAGGGGTCATGAGCAGTTCTTC.

This rearrangement joins TRBV20-1 to TRBJ1-4, with D possibly being TRBD1 (5 bases). CDR3 length equals 14 residues. The V and J ends lost 0 bases and 3 bases respectively, with 8 bases between them. Per germline, CDR1 DFQATT and CDR2 SNEGSKA (reference sequence). This CDR3 reads CSARDGGSNEKLFF. DNA of the CDR3: TGCAGTGCTAGAGACGGGGGATCTAATGAAAAACTGTTTTTT.

The chain couples TRBV29-1 to TRBJ2-1, with 11 bases lining up with TRBD2. This CDR3 is 17 amino acids long. The ends lost 7 bases at V and 1 base at J; junction bases unmatched: 12. CDR1 and CDR2 (germline): SQVTM, ANQGSEA. The CDR3 sequence: CSALGGLAGISYNEQFF. The CDR3, as DNA: TGCAGCGCCCTGGGAGGACTAGCGGGCATATCCTACAATGAGCAGTTCTTC.

This clonotype was recorded a few times. The chain combines TRBV12-3 or TRBV12-4 with TRBJ2-3, with unresolved D. Trimming took 3 bases from V and 6 from J, leaving 10 bases between them. CDR3 length: 13 residues. The CDR3, as DNA: TGTGCCAGCAGTTTGCCCCTAGGGGATACGCAGTATTTT. Its translation: CASSLPLGDTQYF.

The chain has TRBV2 and TRBJ1-1, with no clear D. Germline CDR1 is SNHLY and CDR2 is FYNNEI. V was clipped by 4 bases and J by 5 bases, with 14 bases between them. This CDR3 comprises 14 residues. Here the CDR3 reads CASSVARRGTEAFF. The DNA for the CDR3 is TGTGCCAGCAGTGTGGCGAGAAGAGGAACTGAAGCTTTCTTT.

This sequence joins TRBV7-9 and TRBJ2-7, with 14 bases lining up with TRBD2. V was clipped by 5 bases and J by 0 bases; unmatched bases: 12. Looked up from germline, CDR1 is SEHNR and CDR2 is FQNEAQ (reference sequence). This CDR3 spans 19 amino acids. CDR3 loop: CASSVTRTSGRPSSYEQYF. The CDR3 region has the DNA TGTGCCAGCAGCGTTACTCGGACTAGCGGGAGGCCCAGCTCCTACGAGCAGTACTTC.

The chain joins TRBV5-1 to TRBJ2-1, with 14 bases identical to TRBD2. V lost 0 bases, J lost 0 bases, and 17 bases stayed unmatched. The CDR3 consists of 23 residues. Germline-derived CDR1 and CDR2 are SGHRS and YFSETQ. The CDR3 DNA sequence: TGCGCCAGCAGCTTGGCACCCTTCTCCAGACTAGCGGGAGGGCAAAGCTCCTACAATGAGCAGTTCTTC. It codes for CASSLAPFSRLAGGQSSYNEQFF.

V usage is TRBV14 and J usage is TRBJ1-5; no clear D. CDR1 and CDR2 (germline): SGHDN, FVKESK. This CDR3 is built from 15 residues. With 3 bases removed from V and 3 bases from J, the gap between germline ends came to 12 bases. The CDR3 coding sequence is TGTGCCAGCAGCCAGACGGGCCTTACCAATCAGCCCCAGCATTTT. Protein product: CASSQTGLTNQPQHF.

The chain links TRBV7-2 to TRBJ2-3; 12 positions agree with TRBD2. The CDR3 runs to 14 residues. Germline trimming cut 4 bases from V and 6 bases from J; bases unmatched to any gene: 2. The germline CDR1 and CDR2 sequences are SGHTA and FQGNSA. The CDR3 region is CASSSLAGGDTQYF. The CDR3, as DNA: TGTGCCAGCAGCTCCCTAGCGGGAGGGGATACGCAGTATTTT.